This T cell receptor (beta chain) appears in the sequencing data of a study of vaccination effects on CD4 cells after COVID-19. At the level of the study: It was a median of 72 days after the second dose that post-vaccine samples were obtained. Study-level results: Clones induced by infection and by vaccine showed marked clonal contraction late after vaccination.

In the case of this clone: Its antigen is unknown.

Trimming pared 0 bases from V and 0 bases from J, leaving 13 bases between. CDR1 and CDR2 (germline): MNHNS, SASEGT. The CDR3 consists of 17 residues. TCRdb's copy holds only in-frame clones and misses some; the assay was immunoSEQ multiplex PCR. This table holds tens of thousands of clones, around 74% found once. Within the ViraFEST assay, antigen-specific CD4+ T cells underwent expansion with viral peptide pools prior to sequencing. Culture lasted 10 days before CD4+ T cell isolation. Participants were given two doses of BNT162b2 or mRNA-1273 vaccine. The vaccine recipients had no prior SARS-CoV-2 infection, with negative nucleocapsid antibodies. About 2.2 million PBMC per well were cultured with approximately 10 IU/ml IL-2 and approximately 9.1 ug/ml peptides.

Specimen: CD4+ T cells from PBMCs cultured with HCoV-229E spike peptides, collected after COVID-19 vaccination. The sequence was collected from a human donor who received a COVID-19 vaccine. The chain couples TRBV6-1 to TRBJ2-3, with D perhaps assigned TRBD1 or TRBD2 (5 bases each). This CDR3 reads CASSEAKGRPSTDTQYF. The DNA for the CDR3 is TGTGCCAGCAGTGAAGCAAAGGGACGACCTAGCACAGATACGCAGTATTTT.